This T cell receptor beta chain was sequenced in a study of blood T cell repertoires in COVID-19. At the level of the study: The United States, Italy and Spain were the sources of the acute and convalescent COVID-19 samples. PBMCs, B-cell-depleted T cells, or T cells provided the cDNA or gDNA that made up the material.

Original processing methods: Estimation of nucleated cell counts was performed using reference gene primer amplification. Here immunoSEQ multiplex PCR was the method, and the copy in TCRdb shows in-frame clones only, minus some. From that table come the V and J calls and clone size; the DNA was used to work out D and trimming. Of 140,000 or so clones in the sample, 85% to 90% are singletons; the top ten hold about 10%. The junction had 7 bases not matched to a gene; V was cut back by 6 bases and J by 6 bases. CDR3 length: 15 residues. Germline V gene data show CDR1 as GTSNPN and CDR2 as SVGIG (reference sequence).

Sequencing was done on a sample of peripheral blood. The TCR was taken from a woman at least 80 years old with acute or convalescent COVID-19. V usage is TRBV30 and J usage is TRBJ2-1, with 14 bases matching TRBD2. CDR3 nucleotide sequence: TGTGCCTGTTCTAAGGGGACTAGCGGGGGCAATGAGCAGTTCTTC. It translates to CACSKGTSGGNEQFF.